The 22 T cell receptor beta chains below all came from one sample that was sequenced in a study of T cell clones after liver transplantation. The method was immunoSEQ multiplex PCR; TCRdb's version includes in-frame clones alone and lacks a portion of them. Of 9,500 to 15,000 clones detected, under 75% appear once; the ten largest clones hold roughly 31%. The material was CD8+ T cells from blood, obtained at the 22-month timepoint. The receptors stem from a human patient who received a liver transplant. These T cells may partly come from the graft donor.

The V call is TRBV5-4, the J call TRBJ1-1; D is perhaps TRBD1 (6 bases). Germline CDR1 and CDR2: SGHNT and YYREEE (reference sequence). This CDR3 is built from 12 residues. Trimming pared 4 bases from V and 11 bases from J, leaving 15 bases between. The CDR3 DNA is TGTGCCAGCAGCCCCTCTGGGGGCTTCGCTTTCTTT. Protein: CASSPSGGFAFF.

This clone was observed a few times. The rearrangement links TRBV6-4 to TRBJ2-3; D is uncertain. Trimming took off 0 bases at V and 2 bases at J, with 3 bases between the two ends. There are 13 residues in the CDR3. CDR1 and CDR2 (germline): MRHNA, SNTAGT. The CDR3 DNA follows: TGTGCCAGCAGTGACTCAGACACAGATACGCAGTATTTT. Translating it yields CASSDSDTDTQYF.

The V call is TRBV11-2, the J call TRBJ2-5; 9 bases map to TRBD1. The germline V gene encodes CDR1 SGHAT and CDR2 FQNNGV. CDR3 length: 16 amino acids. V lost 2 bases, J lost 5 bases, and 9 bases stayed unmatched. The CDR3 loop is CASSLSSGQGYETQYF. The CDR3 bases are TGTGCCAGCAGCTTAAGTTCTGGACAGGGGTACGAGACCCAGTACTTC. Combining the CDR3 with reference TRBV11-2 and TRBJ2-5 gives the whole variable domain EAGVAQSPRYKIIEKRQSVAFWCNPISGHATLYWYQQILGQGPKLLIQFQNNGVVDDSQLPKDRFSAERLKGVDSTLKIQPAKLEDSAVYLCASSLSSGQGYETQYFGPGTRLLVL.

This clone has more than one count but fewer than ten. The J gene is TRBJ2-3, the V gene TRBV5-1; 11 bases map to TRBD2. The trim removed 0 bases at V and 2 bases at J, leaving 26 bases unmatched. The CDR3 length is 24 residues. Germline V gene sequence: CDR1 SGHRS, CDR2 YFSETQ. CDR3 in amino acids: CASSLAGGPGSEASGRSPTDTQYF. CDR3 DNA sequence: TGCGCCAGCAGCTTGGCCGGTGGCCCTGGTTCAGAGGCTAGCGGGAGGTCCCCCACAGATACGCAGTATTTT.

This sequence joins TRBV6-4 and TRBJ2-6, with D possibly matching TRBD1 (6 bases). V shed 3 bases and J shed 2 bases, with 8 bases lying between them. The CDR3 length is 15 residues. Germline V CDR1 and CDR2: MRHNA, SNTAGT. The CDR3 sequence is CASSEKGAGANVLTF. CDR3 coding DNA: TGTGCCAGCAGTGAAAAGGGGGCTGGGGCCAACGTCCTGACTTTC.

This chain connects TRBV5-1 to TRBJ2-7, with 11 bases aligning to TRBD2. J lost 3 bases, V lost 0 bases, and 2 bases had no gene match. The germline CDR1 and CDR2 sequences are SGHRS and YFSETQ. This CDR3 is built from 15 residues. CDR3 nucleotides: TGCGCCAGCAGCTTGGGGACTAGCGGGTACTACGAGCAGTACTTC. It yields the protein CASSLGTSGYYEQYF.

The genes are TRBV5-1 and TRBJ2-5; 10 bases map to TRBD2. The CDR3 length is 18 residues. J gave up 2 bases and V 2 bases, and 12 bases lay outside the gene matches. Germline V CDR1 and CDR2: SGHRS, YFSETQ. CDR3 nucleotides: TGCGCCAGCAGCTTCAATCAAAGAGCGGGAGGGCTACAAGAGACCCAGTACTTC. Its protein product is CASSFNQRAGGLQETQYF.

The chain has TRBV5-6 and TRBJ2-1; 11 bases align to TRBD1. Germline trimming cut 3 bases from V and 8 bases from J; bases unmatched to any gene: 7. This CDR3 spans 15 amino acids. Germline V gene lookup returns CDR1 SGHDT and CDR2 YYEEEE. The CDR3 DNA sequence: TGTGCCAGCAGCTCCCTAGGACAGGGGGCTGATGAGCAGTTCTTC. This sequence encodes CASSSLGQGADEQFF.

In DNA, the CDR3 is TGCGCCAGCAGCCAAAACGCGGGACCGTCCTTCGGAGATACGCAGTATTTT. The encoded protein is CASSQNAGPSFGDTQYF. The rearrangement links TRBV4-3 to TRBJ2-3; perhaps TRBD2 as D (6 bases). The CDR3 is 17 residues long. Germline CDR1 and CDR2: LGHNA and YSLEER. Trimming pared 2 bases from V and 5 bases from J, leaving 20 bases between.

The chain links TRBV9 to TRBJ1-3; 7 nucleotides align to TRBD1. The CDR3 length is 14 residues. Germline V lookup: CDR1 SGDLS, CDR2 YYNGEE. V lost 6 bases to trimming and J lost 2 bases; unmatched junction nucleotides: 5. The CDR3 reads CASNEGAAGNTIYF. CDR3 sequence (DNA): TGTGCCAGCAATGAGGGGGCAGCTGGAAACACCATATATTTT.

This clone was counted only a few times. The chain recombines TRBV11-3 with TRBJ2-7; D remains unclear. Germline lookup yields CDR1 SGHNT and CDR2 YENEEA. CDR3 length equals 14 residues. With 5 bases removed from V and 0 bases from J, the gap between germline ends came to 11 bases. As DNA, the CDR3 is TGTGCCAGCAGCCAAACCGGGTCCTCCTACGAGCAGTACTTC. Its translation: CASSQTGSSYEQYF.

The chain recombines TRBV6-1 with TRBJ2-7, with D perhaps TRBD1 (5 bases). Germline CDR1 MNHNS, CDR2 SASEGT. This CDR3 has 13 amino acids. Trimming removed 9 bases from V and 0 bases from J, with 12 bases in between. CDR3 sequence (DNA): TGTGCCAGTGGCCGTGACAGCTCCTACGAGCAGTACTTC. This encodes CASGRDSSYEQYF.

The CDR3 loop is CASSLVALAGFGEQFF. DNA of the CDR3: TGTGCCAGCAGCTTAGTGGCCCTAGCGGGATTTGGTGAGCAGTTCTTC. The V call is TRBV7-9, the J call TRBJ2-1; the match to TRBD2 covers 9 bases. The V gene end was trimmed by 1 base and the J gene end by 9 bases; junction bases not matched to a gene: 10. Germline CDR1 is SEHNR and CDR2 is FQNEAQ (reference sequence). This CDR3 has 16 amino acids.

V usage is TRBV6-1 and J usage is TRBJ1-4, with TRBD1 matching 7 bases. This CDR3 contains 19 residues. The junction had 15 bases not matched to a gene; V was cut back by 1 base and J by 4 bases. Germline lookup yields CDR1 MNHNS and CDR2 SASEGT. In nucleotides, the CDR3 is TGTGCCAGCAGTGAAGGGTGGGGCCCTGGGACAGCCCTTAATGAAAAACTGTTTTTT. Residues: CASSEGWGPGTALNEKLFF.

This chain connects TRBV6-6 to TRBJ2-1; weak D call: TRBD1 (6 bases). The CDR3 sequence is 15 residues long. The germline gives CDR1 MNHNY, CDR2 SVGAGI (reference sequence). V lost 6 bases, J lost 1 base, and 13 bases lay in between. The CDR3 protein is CASSPVTGSYNEQFF. The CDR3 DNA follows: TGTGCCAGCAGCCCCGTCACAGGGTCCTACAATGAGCAGTTCTTC.

Comments on this clone: It is unclear where the CDR3 begins or ends on the DNA, so no DNA is shown, and the CDR3 is as TCRdb lists it. The V and J genes are TRBV7-2 and TRBJ2-7; whether TRBD1, the table's D call, matches the DNA was not checked. Germline V lookup: CDR1 SGHTA, CDR2 FQGNSA. Inclusive of both ends, the CDR3 amounts to 19 amino acids. CDR3 sequence reads: CASSLFVVARGATGQGCYF.

The rearrangement joins TRBV4-3 to TRBJ2-2; no definite D call. The CDR3 sequence is 16 residues long. V was pared by 0 bases and J by 0 bases, with 8 bases between. Germline values: CDR1 LGHNA, CDR2 YSLEER. This CDR3 is CASSQEPETNTGELFF. The CDR3 bases are TGCGCCAGCAGCCAAGAGCCGGAAACGAACACCGGGGAGCTGTTTTTT.

J is TRBJ2-7 and V is TRBV19; TRBD2 agrees at 7 bases. Germline CDR1 reads LNHDA; CDR2 reads SQIVND (reference sequence). There are 15 residues in the CDR3. Unmatched junction bases numbered 13, after V lost 7 bases and J lost 4 bases. The CDR3 loop reads CASTPASGGVYEQYF. As DNA, the CDR3 is TGTGCCAGTACCCCGGCCAGTGGGGGGGTATACGAGCAGTACTTC.

The gene calls are TRBV4-2 and TRBJ2-7, with 8 bases matching TRBD2. CDR1 and CDR2 (germline): LGHNA, YNFKEQ. Trimming cost V 4 bases and J 6 bases; bases outside gene matches: 17. CDR3 length: 17 residues. The CDR3 DNA reads as TGTGCCAGCAGCCCCCGGGCGGGGGGTGATGTCGCCTTCGAGCAGTACTTC. It translates to CASSPRAGGDVAFEQYF.

For the CDR3, the DNA is TGTGCCAGCAGCCCTCACCTCTCTAGCACAGATACGCAGTATTTT. The encoded protein is CASSPHLSSTDTQYF. The gene calls are TRBV9 and TRBJ2-3; no clear D. The V gene's germline CDR1 is SGDLS and CDR2 YYNGEE. With 4 bases removed from V and 0 bases from J, the gap between germline ends came to 12 bases. The CDR3 contains 15 residues.

V usage is TRBV5-1 and J usage is TRBJ2-2; tentatively, D is TRBD1 (6 bases). Germline V CDR1 and CDR2: SGHRS, YFSETQ. V was shortened by 7 bases and J by 5 bases, with 15 bases between the two germline ends. This CDR3 has 14 residues. The CDR3: CASFHATGTGELFF. In nucleotides, the CDR3 is TGCGCCAGCTTCCACGCAACAGGGACCGGGGAGCTGTTTTTT.

The chain is built from TRBV4-2 and TRBJ1-1; D might be TRBD1 (5 bases). The CDR3 is made up of 15 amino acids. CDR1 is LGHNA and CDR2 is YNFKEQ in the germline V gene. V was cut by 4 bases and J by 7 bases, with 19 bases left in between. This CDR3 reads CASSPLMRGGDEAFF. CDR3 coding DNA: TGTGCCAGCAGCCCCCTGATGCGGGGGGGGGATGAAGCTTTCTTT.